The present entry profiles one T cell receptor beta chain with its context. Its specific antigen is unknown. The input lacks base qualities; no much larger clone sits a single base away. Each PCR received spiked-in synthetic TCR analog templates so that absolute template abundance could be estimated from read counts. Using the immunoSEQ assay, TCRbeta CDR3 regions were amplified from genomic DNA with bias-controlled V and J gene primers. Sequencing of rearranged TCRbeta segments was performed at approximately 20X coverage. In the paper's pipeline: Sequencing errors were corrected by clustering, and CDR3s were annotated against IMGT so that V, D and J genes could be assigned. Downstream analyses used only productive TCRbeta rearrangements and left out out-of-frame or stop-codon sequences. Clonality was calculated as one minus the Shannon entropy normalized by the log of the number of unique productive sequences. Clones differing between time points or between blood and tumor were identified using Fisher's exact test with Benjamini-Hochberg correction, with an adjusted p below 0.01 applied as the threshold. This is the immuneACCESS table as TCRdb keeps it, with only in-frame sequences that have V and J called. A part of the clones is gone; compared with another copy, unresolved V genes explain less than half, and the rest is unexplained. The DNA gave D and trimming, while V, J and clone size come from that table. This sample lists 45,000 to 50,000 clones; approximately 80% were detected once. Jointly, the top ten make up around 9.1% of the sample.

The source of the sample is a study of PD-L1 blockade in urothelial cancer (dated by TCRdb to the late 2010s). Turning to the overall study: Every patient began therapy in about 2014 and was given atezolizumab 1,200 mg intravenously every 3 weeks. About 90% of the 29 patients were identified as males with urothelial cancer of bladder origin, and a prior smoking history was reported by 18 of 29 patients. An ECOG performance status of 0 or 1 was recorded for the patients, and 0 to 3 prior chemotherapy regimens had been received by the patients. Blood samples were analyzed at two time points: 3 weeks after treatment start (second dose) and 6 weeks after treatment start. Blood samples gave median yields of about 150,000 T cells and approximately 80,000 unique TCRs, along with a median clonality of about 0.084. An exploratory multi-omic analysis was conducted of the somatic, immune and clinical correlates of response to PD-L1 blockade with atezolizumab in urothelial cancer. TCR sequencing covered pretreatment tumor samples and matched, serially collected peripheral blood taken before and after atezolizumab treatment. Durable clinical benefit was defined as a progression-free survival longer than 6 months, and TCR features were additionally tested against progression-free survival and overall survival. Whole exome sequencing and RNA sequencing of pretreatment tumors were performed alongside TCR sequencing in the same patients. Under ten patients reached durable clinical benefit, while some 21 patients did not. Some 29 patients had pretreatment blood TCR-seq, roughly 25 had at least one posttreatment blood collection, and roughly 25 had tumor TCR-seq.

Study-wide findings and limitations: Because the sample size was small (n ≈ 29) and many exploratory analyses were performed, the results are intended to be hypothesis-generating. A pretreatment peripheral blood TCR clonality below the median was linked to improved progression-free and overall survival. Greater expansion of tumor-associated TCR clones in peripheral blood 3 weeks after the start of treatment was observed in patients with durable benefit (n of about 20, p = 0.022).

V gives up 10 bases and J gives up 7 bases, and the segment between their germline ends measures 23 bases. CDR1 SNHLY and CDR2 FYNNEI are derived from the germline V gene. From cysteine to phenylalanine, the CDR3 is 15 amino acids long. The read is trimmed to its CDR3 DNA, 45 bases read in frame from base 1. Taken with the paper, the label for time point translates to: peripheral blood 6 weeks after treatment start. A cohort of around 29 patients with locally advanced or metastatic urothelial carcinoma, treated at Memorial Sloan Kettering on a trial protocol, was included. Peripheral blood mononuclear cells were collected from each patient pretreatment and during treatment, giving between 1 and 8 total time points per patient. The Qiagen DNeasy Blood extraction kit was used to purify genomic DNA from total PBMCs and tumor samples. Collected pretreatment and during treatment, PBMCs were isolated and stored as previously described.

The sequence links TRBV2 to TRBJ1-5; the D gene assignment is ambiguous. Sequences were derived from PBMCs, sampled around atezolizumab (anti-PD-L1) treatment. The origin of this receptor is a man between 65 and 85 years old with urothelial cancer. This receptor has the CDR3 CATSFEEGLGQPQHF. The bases are TGTGCCACTTCCTTTGAGGAGGGCTTGGGACAGCCCCAGCATTTT.